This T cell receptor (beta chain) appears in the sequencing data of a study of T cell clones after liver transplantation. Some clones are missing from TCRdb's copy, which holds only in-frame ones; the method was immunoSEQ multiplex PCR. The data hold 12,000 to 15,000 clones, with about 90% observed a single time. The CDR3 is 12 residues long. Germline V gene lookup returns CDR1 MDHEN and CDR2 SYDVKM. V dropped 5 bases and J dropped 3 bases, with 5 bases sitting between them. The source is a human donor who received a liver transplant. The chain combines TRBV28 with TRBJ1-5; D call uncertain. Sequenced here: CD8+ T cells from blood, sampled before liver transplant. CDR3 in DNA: TGTGCCAGCAGTCCCTTCAATCAGCCCCAGCATTTT. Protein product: CASSPFNQPQHF.